These 22 T cell receptor beta chains were all obtained from the same sample, sequenced in a study. Each CDR3 protein is one row after TCRdb ran MiXCR on the 5' RACE reads. The repertoire includes about 43,000 distinct CDR3 sequences, 22% of them detected once, and 3.5% to 4.5% sits in the top ten. Cells sorted as Tregs were CD4+, CD25+ and CD127-/low. Sequencing was carried out using Tregs sorted from a lymph node. The receptors come from a female donor with breast cancer.

Details on this clonotype: The junction departs from the called germline gene at one end, perhaps through a read error. The chain combines TRBV4-1 with TRBJ2-7, with D maybe TRBD2 (5 bases). This CDR3 spans 16 amino acids. Germline loops: CDR1 MGHRA, CDR2 YSYEKL. The CDR3 DNA is TGCGCCAGCAGCCAAGGCTTTCCGGGGTATTCCTACGATCAGTACTTC. Translation: CASSQGFPGYSYDQYF.

In regard to this clonotype: This may be a read error, as it is one base from a much larger clone. The chain couples TRBV27 to TRBJ2-7; D is undetermined. V shed 5 bases and J shed 3 bases, with 14 bases lying between them. Germline V CDR1 and CDR2: MNHEY, SMNVEV (reference sequence). There are 14 residues in the CDR3. CDR3 in amino acids: CASSPEPDCYEQYF. Written as DNA, the CDR3 is TGTGCCAGCAGTCCCGAGCCGGATTGCTACGAGCAGTACTTC.

As regards this clonotype: Just one base apart from a much larger clone, this may be a read error. The V and J genes are TRBV12-3 or TRBV12-4 and TRBJ2-4; D is possibly TRBD1 (6 bases). The CDR3 covers 17 residues. CDR3 region: CASSSHRESWPKNTQYF. The CDR3 coding sequence is TGTGCCAGCAGTTCCCACAGGGAATCATGGCCAAAAAACACTCAGTACTTC.

About this clonotype itself: This may arise from a read error, as a much more abundant clone is one base away. The V and J genes are TRBV29-1 and TRBJ2-7, with D perhaps matching TRBD1 or TRBD2 (5 bases each). From germline, CDR1 is SQVTM and CDR2 ANQGSEA. Deletions cut 4 bases from V and 3 bases from J, with 13 bases between. The CDR3 covers 13 residues. The CDR3 protein is CSVVEGTHYEQYF. Written as DNA, the CDR3 is TGCAGCGTTGTAGAAGGGACCCACTACGAGCAGTACTTC.

This clonotype came up many times. The V and J genes are TRBV20-1 and TRBJ1-1; no clear D. The CDR3 is 19 residues long. V was pared by 2 bases and J by 0 bases, with 25 bases between. The germline gives CDR1 DFQATT, CDR2 SNEGSKA (reference sequence). The CDR3 bases are TGCAGTGCTAGAACCCCGACCCGGCACACCTACCTCATGAACACTGAAGCTTTCTTT. Its protein is CSARTPTRHTYLMNTEAFF.

Concerning this clonotype itself: Since a much larger clone is just one base distant, this may be a read error. CDR3 residues: CASGQDRGVGRNIQYF. The DNA of the CDR3 is TGCGCCAGCGGCCAAGACAGAGGGGTCGGACGAAACATTCAGTACTTC. The chain employs TRBV4-3 and TRBJ2-4, with D perhaps being TRBD1 or TRBD2 (5 bases each). Germline V CDR1 and CDR2: LGHNA, YSLEER. CDR3 length equals 16 residues.

The chain has TRBV5-1 and TRBJ2-3; weak D call: TRBD1 (6 bases). The CDR3 length is 15 residues. Between the trimmed V and J ends, which lost 0 bases and 4 bases, there was a span of 12 bases. Germline V gene data show CDR1 as SGHRS and CDR2 as YFSETQ. Written as DNA, the CDR3 is TGCGCCAGCAGCTTGGGACAGGCTTTGGCAGATACGCAGTATTTT. Translated: CASSLGQALADTQYF.

This clonotype was seen at least ten times. The chain recombines TRBV5-1 with TRBJ1-5, with unresolved D. With 0 bases removed from V and 0 bases from J, the gap between germline ends came to 7 bases. The CDR3 is 15 amino acids. Germline V gene lookup returns CDR1 SGHRS and CDR2 YFSETQ. The CDR3 DNA follows: TGCGCCAGCAGCTTGGACGGTAATAGCAATCAGCCCCAGCATTTT. This encodes CASSLDGNSNQPQHF.

This clonotype was counted between two and nine times. The gene calls are TRBV7-6 and TRBJ2-7; 11 nucleotides align to TRBD2. The CDR3 is 14 amino acids. The V segment lost 4 bases and the J segment 6 bases; nucleotides outside the gene matches: 5. CDR1 is SGHVS and CDR2 is FNYEAQ in the germline V gene. This CDR3 reads CASSSSSGRFEQYF. The CDR3 DNA reads as TGTGCCAGCAGCTCCTCTAGCGGGAGGTTCGAGCAGTACTTC.

The CDR3 DNA follows: TGTGCCAGCAGCGTAGAATTAGGGACTAGACCCGAGAACACCGGGGAGCTGTTTTTT. Protein: CASSVELGTRPENTGELFF. This chain links TRBV9 with TRBJ2-2, with 8 bases that match TRBD2. CDR1 is SGDLS, CDR2 YYNGEE, per germline. This CDR3 is 19 amino acids long. With V trimmed by 0 bases and J by 1 base, 11 bases remained unmatched.

As regards this clonotype: Since a much larger clone is just one base distant, this may be a read error. The rearrangement links TRBV27 to TRBJ2-2, with unresolved D. Per germline, CDR1 MNHEY and CDR2 SMNVEV (reference sequence). This CDR3 region has 12 residues. Trimming took off 8 bases at V and 4 bases at J, with 8 bases between the two ends. CDR3 sequence reads: CASVGFTGELFF. Here the CDR3 DNA reads TGTGCCAGCGTAGGATTCACCGGGGAGCTGTTTTTT.

This clonotype was found many times. V usage is TRBV27 and J usage is TRBJ2-6; 12 nucleotides match TRBD1. Germline-derived CDR1 and CDR2 are MNHEY and SMNVEV (reference sequence). Unmatched junction bases numbered 7, after V lost 5 bases and J lost 2 bases. CDR3 length: 18 residues. CDR3 region: CASSPLGTGGAGANVLTF. In DNA form, the CDR3 reads TGTGCCAGCAGTCCCCTCGGGACAGGGGGCGCTGGGGCCAACGTCCTGACTTTC.

The chain joins TRBV12-3 or TRBV12-4 to TRBJ1-2; D is possibly TRBD1 (5 bases). V was cut by 3 bases and J by 2 bases, with 13 bases left in between. The CDR3 is 15 residues long. CDR3 protein: CASSFSPRGNYGYTF. For the CDR3, the DNA is TGTGCCAGCAGTTTTTCCCCCCGGGGCAACTATGGCTACACCTTC.

CDR3: CASSQLPRRMNTEAFF. CDR3 bases: TGCGCCAGCAGCCAACTTCCGCGGAGAATGAACACTGAAGCTTTCTTT. V usage is TRBV4-1 and J usage is TRBJ1-1; D is undetermined. This CDR3 spans 16 amino acids. The V gene lost 2 bases and the J gene lost 0 bases, with 13 bases spanning the gap. The germline V gene encodes CDR1 MGHRA and CDR2 YSYEKL.

In its sample, this clonotype was seen many times. The chain combines TRBV7-3 with TRBJ2-1; D gene ambiguous. Looked up from germline, CDR1 is SGHTA and CDR2 is FQGTGA. The V gene lost 5 bases and the J gene lost 5 bases, with 10 bases spanning the gap. This CDR3 has 13 residues. The CDR3 sequence: CASSPPSDNEQFF. The CDR3 bases are TGTGCCAGCAGCCCTCCTAGTGACAATGAGCAGTTCTTC.

This clonotype was counted once. An end of the junction does not agree with germline; a read error may underlie this. The chain joins TRBV24-1 to TRBJ2-7; 8 bases map to TRBD2. Germline CDR1 reads KGHDR; CDR2 reads SFDVKD. This CDR3 is 15 amino acids long. The CDR3 sequence: CATSPSSGYSYEQCF. CDR3 nucleotide sequence: TGTGCCACCAGCCCCTCTAGCGGGTACTCCTACGAGCAGTGCTTC.

The rearrangement uses TRBV6-2 or TRBV6-3 and TRBJ2-1, with no clear D. Germline V lookup: CDR1 MNHEY, CDR2 SVGEGT. With 8 bases removed from V and 6 bases from J, the gap between germline ends came to 11 bases. The CDR3 runs to 12 residues. In DNA form, the CDR3 reads TGTGCCAGCTCGCTATTTCGCAATGAGCAGTTCTTC. It is translated as CASSLFRNEQFF.

The rearrangement links TRBV21-1 to TRBJ2-3. TRBV21-1 is listed as a pseudogene. This CDR3 spans 13 amino acids. The CDR3 DNA is TGTGCCAGCAGCAAAGACGAAGGAGATACGCAGTATTTT. The encoded protein is CASSKDEGDTQYF.

This clonotype has only a few counts. The rearrangement uses TRBV7-2 and TRBJ2-2; TRBD2 matches at 7 bases. CDR3 length equals 14 residues. V dropped 11 bases and J dropped 0; count of bases not matched to a gene: 6. Per germline, CDR1 SGHTA and CDR2 FQGNSA. Here the CDR3 reads CAGGGIANTGELFF. CDR3 DNA: TGTGCCGGGGGGGGAATCGCGAACACCGGGGAGCTGTTTTTT.

This clonotype was seen repeatedly, ten times or more. The chain couples TRBV29-1 to TRBJ1-3; D gene ambiguous. Between the trimmed V and J ends, which lost 5 bases and 0 bases, there was a span of 11 bases. CDR1 SQVTM and CDR2 ANQGSEA come from the germline V gene. CDR3 size: 14 residues. CDR3 amino acids: CSVIDRNSGNTIYF. CDR3 coding DNA: TGCAGCGTTATTGACCGCAACTCTGGAAACACCATATATTTT.

Of note for this clonotype: One end of the junction is discordant with germline, which a read error may explain. The rearrangement joins TRBV9 to TRBJ2-2, with a possible D match to TRBD2 (6 bases). The germline gives CDR1 SGDLS, CDR2 YYNGEE. The CDR3 extends over 17 amino acids. For the CDR3, the DNA is TGTGCTAGCAGCGTATCAACTAGCCGAGCGAACACCGGGGAGCTGTTTTTT. It translates to CASSVSTSRANTGELFF. Full variable domain (remainder filled in from reference TRBV9 and TRBJ2-2): DSGVTQTPKHLITATGQRVTLRCSPRSGDLSVYWYQQSLDQGLQFLIQYYNGEERAKGNILERFSAQQFPDLHSELNLSSLELGDSALYFCASSVSTSRANTGELFFGEGSRLTVL.

Comments on this clonotype: This could be a read error, since a much larger clone is one nucleotide away. The V call is TRBV7-2, the J call TRBJ2-3; TRBD1 matches 11 bases. Germline CDR1 reads SGHTA; CDR2 reads FQGNSA. This CDR3 spans 15 amino acids. In nucleotides, the CDR3 is TGTGTCAGCAGTCCCAGGACAGGGGGCATAGATACGCAGTATTTT. This translates into CVSSPRTGGIDTQYF.